This T cell receptor (beta chain) was retrieved from a study of blood T cell repertoires in COVID-19. Trimming shortened V by 1 base and J by 4 bases, and 11 bases separated the two germline ends. This CDR3 has 14 amino acids. The germline V gene has CDR1 SGHRS and CDR2 YFSETQ. Clones were read by immunoSEQ multiplex PCR, and TCRdb kept only the in-frame ones, dropping some. The sample gives fewer than 500,000 clones, approximately 90% of which show up once; about 4.3% is in the top ten. This rearrangement joins TRBV5-1 to TRBJ2-5; D gene ambiguous. The sample taken for sequencing was peripheral blood. This TCR was recovered from a young woman with acute or convalescent COVID-19. CDR3: CASSLFTVRETQYF. CDR3 coding DNA: TGCGCCAGCAGCTTGTTCACTGTGAGAGAGACCCAGTACTTC.